The 26 T cell receptor beta chains below were found in one sample sequenced in a study of control samples from healthy donors and cancer patients. Generated by immunoSEQ multiplex PCR, the TCRdb table keeps only in-frame clones and is missing some. The data show about 120,000 clones, about 90% seen once. The specimen sequenced was blood. These receptors were collected from a man between 18 and 35 years old in good health.

The chain employs TRBV7-9 and TRBJ2-2; 10 nucleotides align to TRBD1. Per germline, CDR1 SEHNR and CDR2 FQNEAQ (reference sequence). This CDR3 spans 16 amino acids. V gave up 7 bases and J gave up 6 bases; unmatched junction bases: 11. CDR3 residues: CASIHDRGHLSGELFF. The CDR3 DNA reads TGTGCCAGCATCCATGACAGGGGGCATCTGTCCGGGGAGCTGTTTTTT.

V and J are TRBV15 and TRBJ2-6, with 10 bases that match TRBD1. The CDR3 covers 17 residues. Germline trimming cut 3 bases from V and 4 bases from J; bases unmatched to any gene: 6. The V gene's germline CDR1 is LNHNV and CDR2 YYDKDF (reference sequence). The CDR3 here is CATSRGTGVSGANVLTF. The CDR3 coding sequence is TGTGCCACCAGCAGGGGGACAGGGGTTTCCGGGGCCAACGTCCTGACTTTC. Full variable domain (outside the CDR3, taken from reference TRBV15 and TRBJ2-6): DAMVIQNPRYQVTQFGKPVTLSCSQTLNHNVMYWYQQKSSQAPKLLFHYYDKDFNNEADTPDNFQSRRPNTSFCFLDIRSPGLGDTAMYLCATSRGTGVSGANVLTFGAGSRLTVL.

The CDR3 loop is CASSLGARNSYEQYF. The CDR3, as DNA: TGTGCCAGCAGTTTAGGGGCGCGGAATTCCTACGAGCAGTACTTC. This rearrangement joins TRBV27 to TRBJ2-7; a weak D match, TRBD1 (5 bases). Trimming pared 2 bases from V and 1 base from J, leaving 12 bases between. CDR1 is MNHEY and CDR2 is SMNVEV in the germline V gene (reference sequence). The CDR3 sequence is 15 residues long.

The chain employs TRBV7-8 and TRBJ2-2, with 9 positions matching TRBD2. V was pared by 2 bases and J by 6 bases, with 13 bases of the junction left unmatched. In germline, CDR1 is SGHVS, CDR2 FQNEAQ. CDR3 length equals 18 residues. The CDR3 DNA is TGTGCCAGCAGCTTACGGGGTAGCGGGAGCCTCTGGGCCGGGGAGCTGTTTTTT. Amino acid sequence: CASSLRGSGSLWAGELFF.

V and J are TRBV4-3 and TRBJ2-3; 9 bases are shared with TRBD2. The CDR3 contains 14 residues. V shed 0 bases and J 8 bases; nucleotides not matched to a gene: 3. Per germline, CDR1 LGHNA and CDR2 YSLEER. CDR3 residues: CASSQEHSGSTQYF. The CDR3 DNA reads TGCGCCAGCAGCCAAGAACATAGCGGGAGTACGCAGTATTTT.

The chain links TRBV15 to TRBJ1-1; the D is unclear. Trimming took 3 bases from V and 10 from J, leaving 15 bases between them. Germline CDR1 and CDR2: LNHNV and YYDKDF (reference sequence). This CDR3 has 13 residues. Here the CDR3 DNA reads TGTGCCACCAGCAGCATCGTCGGGAAGACAGCTTTCTTT. It specifies CATSSIVGKTAFF.

The chain is built from TRBV6-2 or TRBV6-3 and TRBJ1-6; no clear D gene. Trimming pared 5 bases from V and 9 bases from J, leaving 17 bases between. In germline, CDR1 is MNHEY, CDR2 SVGEGT. The CDR3 has 15 amino acids. The CDR3 spells CASSGPPGSGSPLHF. The CDR3 DNA reads TGTGCCAGCAGTGGACCGCCCGGGTCGGGTTCACCCCTCCACTTT.

The rearrangement uses TRBV9 and TRBJ2-1; no clear D. V was cut by 1 base and J by 10 bases, with 12 bases left in between. The CDR3 has 13 amino acids. The germline V gene encodes CDR1 SGDLS and CDR2 YYNGEE. The CDR3 spells CASSVSLSWEQFF. In nucleotides, the CDR3 is TGTGCCAGCAGCGTATCTTTGAGCTGGGAGCAGTTCTTC.

J is TRBJ2-7 and V is TRBV7-6; D gene ambiguous. The CDR3 sequence is 14 residues long. In germline, CDR1 is SGHVS, CDR2 FNYEAQ. Trimming left V 3 bases short and J 2 bases short, with 11 bases between. The CDR3 sequence: CASSFNSYTYEQYF. CDR3 DNA sequence: TGTGCCAGCAGCTTTAACAGTTATACCTACGAGCAGTACTTC.

V is TRBV7-2 and J is TRBJ2-2; D call uncertain. The CDR3 length is 14 residues. CDR1 SGHTA and CDR2 FQGNSA come from the germline V gene. Trimming cost V 5 bases and J 8 bases, with 15 bases left between them. In DNA form, the CDR3 reads TGTGCCAGCAGCCCGAATCGGGCAGCGGGGGAGCTGTTTTTT. Its translation is CASSPNRAAGELFF.

The chain joins TRBV19 to TRBJ2-2, with D uncertain. The ends were cut back, 7 bases at V and 6 bases at J, with 6 bases in the middle. This CDR3 has 11 amino acids. CDR1 is LNHDA and CDR2 is SQIVND in the germline V gene (reference sequence). CDR3 coding DNA: TGTGCCAGTATGGGCCCCGGGGAGCTGTTTTTT. This sequence encodes CASMGPGELFF.

The chain couples TRBV6-2 or TRBV6-3 to TRBJ2-5, with D unclear. The CDR3 is 12 amino acids. Per the germline V gene, CDR1 is MNHEY and CDR2 is SVGEGT. V was shortened by 5 bases and J by 2 bases, with 6 bases between the two germline ends. The CDR3 DNA reads TGTGCCAGCAGTAGAATTCAAGAGACCCAGTACTTC. This gives the protein CASSRIQETQYF.

The sample holds a few counts of this clone. The rearrangement links TRBV21-1 to TRBJ2-7; the DNA was not compared with TRBD1, the D call given in the table. TRBV21-1 is reported as a pseudogene. This CDR3 comprises 19 residues. The CDR3 region is CASSKGQGDLAGSSYEQYF. The CDR3, as DNA: TGTGCCAGCAGCAAGGGACAGGGAGATTTAGCGGGAAGCTCCTACGAGCAGTACTTC.

In this sample, this clone turned up a few times. The CDR3 loop reads CASSEISTEAFF. In nucleotides, the CDR3 is TGTGCCAGCAGTGAAATCTCCACTGAAGCTTTCTTT. The chain joins TRBV6-1 to TRBJ1-1; D is unresolved. This CDR3 comprises 12 residues. Germline CDR1 MNHNS, CDR2 SASEGT. V lost 2 bases, J lost 4 bases, and 5 bases lay in between.

V and J are TRBV2 and TRBJ1-5; D is unclear. CDR1 SNHLY and CDR2 FYNNEI come from the germline V gene. V was cut by 8 bases and J by 5 bases, with 16 bases left in between. This CDR3 has 14 residues. DNA of the CDR3: TGTGCCAGCGCCCGGACGGGTGGGGATCAGCCCCAGCATTTT. Protein sequence: CASARTGGDQPQHF.

The chain has TRBV6-6 and TRBJ2-5; D gene uncertain. The CDR3 consists of 13 residues. Germline lookup yields CDR1 MNHNY and CDR2 SVGAGI (reference sequence). V was clipped by 6 bases and J by 4 bases, with 12 bases between them. CDR3 protein: CASRQSGTETQYF. CDR3 in DNA: TGTGCCAGCAGACAGAGTGGTACAGAGACCCAGTACTTC.

The chain recombines TRBV10-3 with TRBJ2-1; D is possibly TRBD1 or TRBD2 (5 bases each). V gave up 5 bases and J gave up 5 bases, with 13 bases separating them. The CDR3 contains 14 residues. From germline, CDR1 is ENHRY and CDR2 SYGVKD. The DNA of the CDR3 is TGTGCCATCAGTCTAGGGGACGTCCACAATGAGCAGTTCTTC. It encodes CAISLGDVHNEQFF.

A few counts support this clone. This rearrangement joins TRBV6-1 to TRBJ1-3, with D uncertain. CDR3 length: 16 amino acids. The V end was cut by 2 bases, the J end by 0 bases, with 11 bases between. Germline CDR1 is MNHNS and CDR2 is SASEGT. CDR3 region: CASSEQTEFSGNTIYF. The CDR3 DNA follows: TGTGCCAGCAGTGAACAGACGGAGTTCTCTGGAAACACCATATATTTT.

The CDR3 sequence is CGVLGRNQPQHF. DNA of the CDR3: TGTGGCGTTTTGGGGAGAAATCAGCCCCAGCATTTT. The chain employs TRBV28 and TRBJ1-5; D ambiguous. The length of the CDR3 is 12 residues. Germline values: CDR1 MDHEN, CDR2 SYDVKM.

This clone was seen once. The chain combines TRBV27 with TRBJ1-1, with D unresolved. V dropped 5 bases and J dropped 5 bases, with 12 bases sitting between them. This CDR3 region has 13 residues. Germline V lookup: CDR1 MNHEY, CDR2 SMNVEV (reference sequence). CDR3 nucleotides: TGTGCCAGCAGTCGGCCCGGTGGGACTGAAGCTTTCTTT. As protein: CASSRPGGTEAFF.

This clone turned up a few times. The chain is built from TRBV27 and TRBJ1-2; D uncertain. The germline V gene has CDR1 MNHEY and CDR2 SMNVEV (reference sequence). This CDR3 contains 13 residues. V lost 5 bases, J lost 1 base, and 8 bases lay in between. As DNA, the CDR3 is TGTGCCAGCAGTAGGACTTTTAACTATGGCTACACCTTC. Protein sequence: CASSRTFNYGYTF.

This clone was seen ten or more times. The chain is built from TRBV10-2 and TRBJ2-5, with D possibly being TRBD2 (5 bases). This CDR3 contains 12 residues. V gave up 6 bases and J gave up 7 bases, with 12 bases separating them. CDR1 and CDR2 from the germline V gene are WSHSY and SAAADI. The DNA for the CDR3 is TGCGCCAGCAGAGAGGGTTGGGGGACCCAGTACTTC. Translating it yields CASREGWGTQYF.

J is TRBJ1-6 and V is TRBV6-2 or TRBV6-3; D is undetermined. V gave up 4 bases and J gave up 4 bases, with 11 bases separating them. Germline V lookup: CDR1 MNHEY, CDR2 SVGEGT. CDR3 length: 15 residues. The CDR3 DNA sequence: TGTGCCAGCAGTTTCCGGGGTACTTATAATTCACCCCTCCACTTT. It encodes CASSFRGTYNSPLHF.

V gene TRBV7-3 combines with J gene TRBJ2-2, with a weak D call TRBD2 (5 bases). The CDR3 sequence is 14 residues long. Trimming took off 3 bases at V and 7 bases at J, with 12 bases between the two ends. Germline V CDR1 and CDR2: SGHTA, FQGTGA. DNA for the CDR3: TGTGCCAGCAGCTTTAGTACCGCGGGCGGGGAGCTGTTTTTT. It is translated as CASSFSTAGGELFF.

The J gene is TRBJ1-5, the V gene TRBV11-2; no firm D call. This CDR3 has 16 amino acids. Germline V lookup: CDR1 SGHAT, CDR2 FQNNGV. Trimming left V 5 bases short and J 1 base short, with 15 bases between. The CDR3 region is CASSPRTGVSNQPQHF. The CDR3 nucleotides are TGTGCCAGCAGCCCTAGGACGGGAGTGAGCAATCAGCCCCAGCATTTT.

The DNA of the CDR3 is TGTGCCATCAGTGACGCCCCCGGGACAGGGGACAATGAGCAGTTCTTC. Amino acids: CAISDAPGTGDNEQFF. The V gene is TRBV10-3, the J gene TRBJ2-1, with TRBD1 identical over 10 bases. CDR1 and CDR2 (germline): ENHRY, SYGVKD. Losses at the gene ends were 3 bases for V and 5 bases for J; bases not matched to a gene: 7. CDR3 size: 16 residues.